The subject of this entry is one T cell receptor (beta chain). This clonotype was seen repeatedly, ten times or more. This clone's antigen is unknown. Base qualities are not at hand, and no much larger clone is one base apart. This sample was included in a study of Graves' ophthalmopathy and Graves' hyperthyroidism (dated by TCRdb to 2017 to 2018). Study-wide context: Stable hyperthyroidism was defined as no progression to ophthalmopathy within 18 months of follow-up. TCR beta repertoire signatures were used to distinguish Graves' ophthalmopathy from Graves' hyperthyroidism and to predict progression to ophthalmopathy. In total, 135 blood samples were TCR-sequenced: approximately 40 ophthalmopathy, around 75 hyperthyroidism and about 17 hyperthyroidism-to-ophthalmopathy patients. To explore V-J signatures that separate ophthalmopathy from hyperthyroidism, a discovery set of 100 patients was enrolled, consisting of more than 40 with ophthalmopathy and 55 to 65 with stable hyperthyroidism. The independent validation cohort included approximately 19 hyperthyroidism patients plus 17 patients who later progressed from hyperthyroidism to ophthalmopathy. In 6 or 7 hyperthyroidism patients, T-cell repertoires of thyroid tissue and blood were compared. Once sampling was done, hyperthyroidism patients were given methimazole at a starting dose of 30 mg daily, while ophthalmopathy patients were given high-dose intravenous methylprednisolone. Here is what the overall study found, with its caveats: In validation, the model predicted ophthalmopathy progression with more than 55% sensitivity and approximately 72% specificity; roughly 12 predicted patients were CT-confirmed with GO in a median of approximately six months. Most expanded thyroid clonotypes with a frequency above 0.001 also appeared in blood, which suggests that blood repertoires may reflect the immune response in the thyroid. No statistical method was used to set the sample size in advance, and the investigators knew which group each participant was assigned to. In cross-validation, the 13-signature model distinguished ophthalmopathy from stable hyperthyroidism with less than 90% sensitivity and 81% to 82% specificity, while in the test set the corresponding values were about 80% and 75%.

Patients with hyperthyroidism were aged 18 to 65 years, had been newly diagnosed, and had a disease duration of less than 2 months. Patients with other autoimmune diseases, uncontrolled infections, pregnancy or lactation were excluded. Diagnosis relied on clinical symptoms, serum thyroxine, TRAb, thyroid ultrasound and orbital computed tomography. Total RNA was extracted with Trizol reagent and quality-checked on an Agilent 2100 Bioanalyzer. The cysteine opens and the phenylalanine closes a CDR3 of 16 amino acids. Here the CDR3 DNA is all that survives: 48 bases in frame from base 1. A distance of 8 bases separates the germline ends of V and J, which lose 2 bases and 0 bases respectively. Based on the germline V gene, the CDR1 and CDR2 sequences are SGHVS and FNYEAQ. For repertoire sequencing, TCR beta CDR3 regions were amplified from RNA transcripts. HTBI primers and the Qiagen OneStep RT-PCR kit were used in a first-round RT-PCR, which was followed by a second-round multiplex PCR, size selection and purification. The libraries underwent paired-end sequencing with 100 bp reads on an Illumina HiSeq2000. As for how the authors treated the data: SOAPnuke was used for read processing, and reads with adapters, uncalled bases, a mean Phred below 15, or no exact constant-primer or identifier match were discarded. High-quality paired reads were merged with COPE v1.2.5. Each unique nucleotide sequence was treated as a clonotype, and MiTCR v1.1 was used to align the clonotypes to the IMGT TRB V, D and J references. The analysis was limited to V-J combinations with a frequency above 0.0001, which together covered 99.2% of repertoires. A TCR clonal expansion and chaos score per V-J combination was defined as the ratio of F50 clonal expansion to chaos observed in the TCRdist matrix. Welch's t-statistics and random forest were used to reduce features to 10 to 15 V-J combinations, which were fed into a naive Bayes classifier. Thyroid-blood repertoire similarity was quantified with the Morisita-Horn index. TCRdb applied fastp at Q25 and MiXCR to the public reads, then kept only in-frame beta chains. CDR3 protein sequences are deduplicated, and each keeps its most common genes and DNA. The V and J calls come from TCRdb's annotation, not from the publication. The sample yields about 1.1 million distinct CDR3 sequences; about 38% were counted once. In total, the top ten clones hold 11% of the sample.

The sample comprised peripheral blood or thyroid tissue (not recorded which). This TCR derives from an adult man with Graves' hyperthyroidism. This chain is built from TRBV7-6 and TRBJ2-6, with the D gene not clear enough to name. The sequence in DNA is TGTGCCAGCAGCTTACGGGCCAGCTCTGGGGCCAACGTCCTGACTTTC. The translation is CASSLRASSGANVLTF.